This T cell receptor (beta chain) derives from a study of blood T cell repertoires in COVID-19. Sequenced by immunoSEQ multiplex PCR; TCRdb stores in-frame clones only, minus some. The top ten clones hold less than 15% of a sample with 60,000 to 75,000 clones, 86% of them seen once. The sequencing sample was made of peripheral blood. The receptor comes from a woman aged 55-69 years with acute or convalescent COVID-19.

CDR3 amino acids: CASGTGQFTYEQYF. In DNA, the CDR3 is TGCGCCAGCGGAACGGGACAGTTCACCTACGAGCAGTACTTC. The rearrangement joins TRBV5-1 to TRBJ2-7; 7 bases are a match to TRBD1. Germline V gene lookup returns CDR1 SGHRS and CDR2 YFSETQ. Losses at the gene ends were 7 bases for V and 2 bases for J; bases not matched to a gene: 9. The CDR3 covers 14 residues.